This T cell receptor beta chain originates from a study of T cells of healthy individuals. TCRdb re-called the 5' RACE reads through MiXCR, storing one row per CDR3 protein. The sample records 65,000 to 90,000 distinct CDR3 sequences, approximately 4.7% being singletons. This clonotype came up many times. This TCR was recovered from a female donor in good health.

The DNA of the CDR3 is TGTGCCAGCAGCCAACCGACTAGCGGGGTAGGCAATGAGCAGTTCTTC. It codes for CASSQPTSGVGNEQFF. The chain joins TRBV7-8 to TRBJ2-1, with TRBD2 matching over 11 bases. With 5 bases clipped from V and 6 bases from J, the junction kept 9 bases outside the gene matches. The CDR3 is 16 residues long. Germline lookup yields CDR1 SGHVS and CDR2 FQNEAQ. Supplemented by reference TRBV7-8 and TRBJ2-1, the full variable domain reads GAGVSQSPRYKVAKRGQDVALRCDPISGHVSLFWYQQALGQGPEFLTYFQNEAQLDKSGLPSDRFFAERPEGSVSTLKIQRTQQEDSAVYLCASSQPTSGVGNEQFFGPGTRLTVL.